The present entry profiles one T cell receptor beta chain with its context. Sequencing used immunoSEQ multiplex PCR; TCRdb keeps in-frame clones, though not all of them. The table records about 100,000 clones, roughly 89% of them present only once. These data come from a study of control samples from healthy donors and cancer patients. Germline lookup yields CDR1 MNHNS and CDR2 SASEGT. V dropped 0 bases and J dropped 0 bases, with 4 bases sitting between them. The CDR3 has 14 amino acids. This TCR was recovered from a human donor in good health. The donor label of this sample is uncertain. Sequences were obtained from blood. This chain connects TRBV6-1 to TRBJ2-3; D uncertain. The CDR3 spells CASSEAPSTDTQYF. The CDR3, as DNA: TGTGCCAGCAGTGAAGCCCCCAGCACAGATACGCAGTATTTT.